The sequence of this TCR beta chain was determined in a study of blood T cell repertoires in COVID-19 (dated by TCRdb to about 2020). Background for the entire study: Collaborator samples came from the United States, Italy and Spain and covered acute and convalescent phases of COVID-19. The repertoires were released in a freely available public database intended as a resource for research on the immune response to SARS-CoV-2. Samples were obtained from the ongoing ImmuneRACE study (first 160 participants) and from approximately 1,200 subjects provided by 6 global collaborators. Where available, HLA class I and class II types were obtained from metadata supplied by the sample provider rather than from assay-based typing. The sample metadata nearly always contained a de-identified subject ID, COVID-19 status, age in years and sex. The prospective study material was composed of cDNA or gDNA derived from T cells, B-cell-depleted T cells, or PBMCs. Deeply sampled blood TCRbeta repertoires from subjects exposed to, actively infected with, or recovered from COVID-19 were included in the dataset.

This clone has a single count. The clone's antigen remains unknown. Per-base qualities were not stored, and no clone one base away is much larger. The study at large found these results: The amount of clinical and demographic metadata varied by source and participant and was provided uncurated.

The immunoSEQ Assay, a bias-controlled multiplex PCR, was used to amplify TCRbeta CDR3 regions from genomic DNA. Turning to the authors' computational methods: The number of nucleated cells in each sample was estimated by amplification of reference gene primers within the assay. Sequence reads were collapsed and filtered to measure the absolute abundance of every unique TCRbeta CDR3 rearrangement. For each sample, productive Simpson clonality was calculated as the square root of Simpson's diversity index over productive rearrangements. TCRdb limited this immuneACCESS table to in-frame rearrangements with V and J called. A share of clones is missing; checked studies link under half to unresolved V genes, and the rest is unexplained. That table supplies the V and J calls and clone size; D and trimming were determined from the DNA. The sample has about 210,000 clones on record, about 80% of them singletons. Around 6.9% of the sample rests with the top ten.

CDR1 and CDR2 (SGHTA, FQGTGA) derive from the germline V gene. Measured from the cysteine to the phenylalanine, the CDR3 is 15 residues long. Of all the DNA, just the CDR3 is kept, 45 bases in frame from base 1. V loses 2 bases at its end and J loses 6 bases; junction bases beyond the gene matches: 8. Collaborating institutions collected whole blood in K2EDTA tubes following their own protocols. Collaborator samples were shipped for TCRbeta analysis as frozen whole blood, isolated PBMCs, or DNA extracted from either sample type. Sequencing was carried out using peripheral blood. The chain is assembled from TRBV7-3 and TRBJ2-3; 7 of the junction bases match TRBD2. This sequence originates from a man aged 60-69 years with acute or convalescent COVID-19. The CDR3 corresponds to CASSLFGRERDTQYF. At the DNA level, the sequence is TGTGCCAGCAGCTTATTCGGGCGGGAGCGGGATACGCAGTATTTT.